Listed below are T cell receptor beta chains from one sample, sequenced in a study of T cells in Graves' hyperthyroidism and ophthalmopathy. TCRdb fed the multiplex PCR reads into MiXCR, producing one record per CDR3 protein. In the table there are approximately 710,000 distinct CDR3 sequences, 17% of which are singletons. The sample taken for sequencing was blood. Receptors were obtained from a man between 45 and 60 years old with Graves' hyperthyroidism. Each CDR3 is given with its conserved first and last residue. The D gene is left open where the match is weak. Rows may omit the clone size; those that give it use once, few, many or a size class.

DNA: TGTGCCAGCAGCCCGAGGGACAGGGTCCACTACAATGAGCAGTTCTTC
CDR3: CASSPRDRVHYNEQFF
size: few
D: TRBD1
J: TRBJ2-1
V: TRBV5-5

DNA: TGTGCCAGCAGCTCCACTAGCCAAGAGACCCAGTACTTC
CDR3: CASSSTSQETQYF
size: NA
D: NA
J: TRBJ2-5
V: TRBV5-4

DNA: TGTGCCAGCAGCTTAGTGGGGATTGAGCAGTTCTTC
CDR3: CASSLVGIEQFF
size: many
D: NA
J: TRBJ2-1
V: TRBV7-8

DNA: TGTGCCTGGAGTGTACAGGGCTACGAGCAGTACTTC
CDR3: CAWSVQGYEQYF
size: many
D: NA
J: TRBJ2-7
V: TRBV30

DNA: TGTGCTAGCAGAATTCAGCGACAGGGCCCCTACGAGCAGTACTTC
CDR3: CASRIQRQGPYEQYF
size: many
D: TRBD1
J: TRBJ2-7
V: TRBV7-7

DNA: TGTGCCAGCACTCGACCTTTGGGCGGAGATACGCAGTATTTT
CDR3: CASTRPLGGDTQYF
size: many
D: NA
J: TRBJ2-3
V: TRBV2

DNA: TGTGCCAGCAGCGCAACCGGGACTGCGGTCTACAATGAGCAGTTCTTC
CDR3: CASSATGTAVYNEQFF
size: NA
D: NA
J: TRBJ2-1
V: TRBV9

DNA: TGCAGTGCTAGTCCCGGGACAGGGGGCCGAGGTGGCTATGGCTACACCTTC
CDR3: CSASPGTGGRGGYGYTF
size: NA
D: TRBD1
J: TRBJ1-2
V: TRBV20-1

DNA: TGTGCCAGCAGCCCCTGGACAGGGTACGCAGATACGCAGTATTTT
CDR3: CASSPWTGYADTQYF
size: few
D: TRBD1
J: TRBJ2-3
V: TRBV7-2

DNA: TGTGCCTGGAGTCTAGTCAGGGGCAGAATGAACACTGAAGCTTTCTTT
CDR3: CAWSLVRGRMNTEAFF
size: NA
D: NA
J: TRBJ1-1
V: TRBV30

DNA: TGTGCCAGCAGTGGAGATAGCGGGAGGGCCCCAGAGACCCAGTACTTC
CDR3: CASSGDSGRAPETQYF
size: many
D: TRBD2
J: TRBJ2-5
V: TRBV28

DNA: TGTGCCAGCAGCTTAGAGGGTATGGACATTCAGTACTTC
CDR3: CASSLEGMDIQYF
size: many
D: NA
J: TRBJ2-4
V: TRBV7-3

DNA: TGTGCCATCAGTTTTTTACACGAGCAGTACTTC
CDR3: CAISFLHEQYF
size: NA
D: NA
J: TRBJ2-7
V: TRBV10-3

DNA: TGTGCCACCAGCAGCGACCCCACAGATACGCAGTATTTT
CDR3: CATSSDPTDTQYF
size: few
D: NA
J: TRBJ2-3
V: TRBV15

DNA: TGTACCTGGGGACAGGTCCGCAATCAGCCCCAGCATTTT
CDR3: CTWGQVRNQPQHF
size: NA
D: TRBD1
J: TRBJ1-5
V: TRBV30

DNA: TGTGCCAGCAGCCCAGGAGGGCGGTATAATGAAAAACTGTTTTTT
CDR3: CASSPGGRYNEKLFF
size: many
D: NA
J: TRBJ1-4
V: TRBV13

DNA: TGTGCCGGCAGTGCCGGGACTAGCGGGAGGTCCTCGTCCTACAATGCGCAGTTCTTC
CDR3: CAGSAGTSGRSSSYNAQFF
size: NA
D: TRBD2
J: TRBJ2-1
V: TRBV2

DNA: TGTGCCAGCAGTGACCCGGGACAGGGGTCCAACGAGCAGTACTTC
CDR3: CASSDPGQGSNEQYF
size: many
D: TRBD1
J: TRBJ2-7
V: TRBV6-1

DNA: TGTGCCAGCAGTCAGACTAGCGGGATAGCCAAAAACATTCAGTACTTC
CDR3: CASSQTSGIAKNIQYF
size: NA
D: TRBD2
J: TRBJ2-4
V: TRBV28

DNA: TGTGCCAGCAGCCAAGAGCTAGCGGGAGGGCCGTGGGAGACCCAGTACTTC
CDR3: CASSQELAGGPWETQYF
size: many
D: TRBD2
J: TRBJ2-5
V: TRBV3-1

DNA: TGTGCCAGCAGTAAGAGGACAGGGTACTCCTACGAGCAGTACTTC
CDR3: CASSKRTGYSYEQYF
size: many
D: TRBD1
J: TRBJ2-7
V: TRBV12-3/TRBV12-4

DNA: TGTGCCAGCAGCCTGGGACAGGGAATCGCAGATACGCAGTATTTT
CDR3: CASSLGQGIADTQYF
size: many
D: TRBD1
J: TRBJ2-3
V: TRBV28

DNA: TGTGCCAGCAGTCCCGAGGACACCAGCTCCTACAATGAGCAGTTCTTC
CDR3: CASSPEDTSSYNEQFF
size: many
D: NA
J: TRBJ2-1
V: TRBV27

DNA: TGTGCCAGCAGCCAGCCCGGGACAGGGGATTATGGCTACACCTTC
CDR3: CASSQPGTGDYGYTF
size: many
D: TRBD1
J: TRBJ1-2
V: TRBV5-8

DNA: TGTGCCATCAGTGAGCGTAGAGCGGGAGACGGGGAGCTGTTTTTT
CDR3: CAISERRAGDGELFF
size: few
D: TRBD2
J: TRBJ2-2
V: TRBV10-3

DNA: TGTGCCAACAGTTCCCAAGGGACTCCACCCTACGAGCAGTACTTC
CDR3: CANSSQGTPPYEQYF
size: few
D: NA
J: TRBJ2-7
V: TRBV6-2/TRBV6-3

DNA: TGTGCCAGCAGCTTATGGGACGGCGGGAGCAACGAGCAGTACTTC
CDR3: CASSLWDGGSNEQYF
size: many
D: TRBD2
J: TRBJ2-7
V: TRBV11-2

DNA: TGCGCCAGCAGCAATTGGGGTCGGCCAGATACGCAGTATTTT
CDR3: CASSNWGRPDTQYF
size: NA
D: NA
J: TRBJ2-3
V: TRBV5-1

DNA: TGTGCCAGCTCACCGGAGAGAAGGGCCCCTAACTATGGCTACACCTTC
CDR3: CASSPERRAPNYGYTF
size: few
D: NA
J: TRBJ1-2
V: TRBV18

DNA: TGTGCCAGCAAAAATCCAGGCCTACGGAACACTGAAGCTTTCTTT
CDR3: CASKNPGLRNTEAFF
size: many
D: NA
J: TRBJ1-1
V: TRBV28

DNA: TGTGCCAGCAGCACAACCGGGACTATCGTAGGGTACTCCTACAATGAGCAGTTCTTC
CDR3: CASSTTGTIVGYSYNEQFF
size: many
D: TRBD2
J: TRBJ2-1
V: TRBV11-2

DNA: TGTGCCAGCAGACCACAGACAGGGCATGAGCAGTTCTTC
CDR3: CASRPQTGHEQFF
size: NA
D: TRBD1
J: TRBJ2-1
V: TRBV5-5

DNA: TGTGCCAGCTCCGGGACTAGCGAGTCCGAGCAGTACTTC
CDR3: CASSGTSESEQYF
size: many
D: TRBD2
J: TRBJ2-7
V: TRBV7-8

DNA: TGCAGTGCTAAAGATGGGGGGCAGGTTCAGCCCCAGCATTTT
CDR3: CSAKDGGQVQPQHF
size: NA
D: NA
J: TRBJ1-5
V: TRBV20-1

DNA: TGTGCCAGCAGCTTAGGCAATAGCGGGAGGTTCGCCGAGCAGTACTTC
CDR3: CASSLGNSGRFAEQYF
size: few
D: TRBD2
J: TRBJ2-7
V: TRBV7-3

DNA: TGCGCCAGCAGCTTGGAGGCGGGAGGCCGGGGAGAGCAGTTCTTC
CDR3: CASSLEAGGRGEQFF
size: few
D: TRBD2
J: TRBJ2-1
V: TRBV5-1

DNA: TGTGCCAGCAGTTTTCGGGGGGCGTCGTGCAATGAGCAGTTCTTC
CDR3: CASSFRGASCNEQFF
size: NA
D: NA
J: TRBJ2-1
V: TRBV27

DNA: TGCAGTGCTAGTTCGGGAAGGAGCTACGAGCAGTACTTC
CDR3: CSASSGRSYEQYF
size: many
D: NA
J: TRBJ2-7
V: TRBV20-1

DNA: TGTGCCAGCAGCCAAGCGGGACAGCTCTACGAGCAGTACTTC
CDR3: CASSQAGQLYEQYF
size: few
D: TRBD1
J: TRBJ2-7
V: TRBV3-1

DNA: TGTGCCAGCAGTTTAGGTGCGAGTTGGGGGAACTATGGCTACACCTTC
CDR3: CASSLGASWGNYGYTF
size: few
D: NA
J: TRBJ1-2
V: TRBV12-3/TRBV12-4

DNA: TGTGCCAGCAGAACAGGGACTAGCGGGAGCTTCTACAATGAGCAGTTCTTC
CDR3: CASRTGTSGSFYNEQFF
size: many
D: TRBD2
J: TRBJ2-1
V: TRBV28

DNA: TGCAGTGCTACCACCTTAGCGGGAGCGGAGTACAATGAGCAGTTCTTC
CDR3: CSATTLAGAEYNEQFF
size: many
D: TRBD2
J: TRBJ2-1
V: TRBV20-1

DNA: TGTGCCAGTGCTTCAGGGGGGCCCTACAATGAGCAGTTCTTC
CDR3: CASASGGPYNEQFF
size: many
D: NA
J: TRBJ2-1
V: TRBV28

DNA: TGTGCCAGCAGCTTCGGACTAGCGGGAGGTTCCTACAATGAGCAGTTCTTC
CDR3: CASSFGLAGGSYNEQFF
size: many
D: TRBD2
J: TRBJ2-1
V: TRBV7-8

DNA: TGCGCCAGCAGTAAAGAAAAGGGACAAACCAAGAACACTGAAGCTTTCTTT
CDR3: CASSKEKGQTKNTEAFF
size: few
D: NA
J: TRBJ1-1
V: TRBV5-1

DNA: TGCAGTGCTTTAAGACAGACGAACACCGGGGAGCTGTTTTTT
CDR3: CSALRQTNTGELFF
size: many
D: NA
J: TRBJ2-2
V: TRBV20-1

DNA: TGTGCCAGCAGTTGGGATAGCGAGGATGAGCAGTTCTTC
CDR3: CASSWDSEDEQFF
size: many
D: NA
J: TRBJ2-1
V: TRBV27

DNA: TGTGCCAGCTCAGAAGGGACCGACCGCTACGAGCAGTACTTC
CDR3: CASSEGTDRYEQYF
size: NA
D: NA
J: TRBJ2-7
V: TRBV18

DNA: TGTGCCATCAGTGACCGCGGGAGGGCCCCAACCGACACAGATACGCAGTATTTT
CDR3: CAISDRGRAPTDTDTQYF
size: few
D: TRBD2
J: TRBJ2-3
V: TRBV10-3

DNA: TGTGCCAGCAGTTTCAGGGGGGGTGAAGGCTACACCTTC
CDR3: CASSFRGGEGYTF
size: many
D: TRBD1
J: TRBJ1-2
V: TRBV27

DNA: TGTGCCAGCAGCAACGGACTAGCGGGAGCCGGCGAGCAGTACTTC
CDR3: CASSNGLAGAGEQYF
size: many
D: TRBD2
J: TRBJ2-7
V: TRBV7-3

DNA: TGTGCCAGCAGCTTGGACATCCTTGGGGCCAACGTCCTGACTTTC
CDR3: CASSLDILGANVLTF
size: NA
D: NA
J: TRBJ2-6
V: TRBV5-8

DNA: TGTGCCTGGAGTGTCACGGTCTCCTACGAGCAGTACTTC
CDR3: CAWSVTVSYEQYF
size: few
D: NA
J: TRBJ2-7
V: TRBV30

DNA: TGTGCCAGCAGTGGGGGGGACAGTTCACCTACTAACTATGGCTACACCTTC
CDR3: CASSGGDSSPTNYGYTF
size: many
D: TRBD1
J: TRBJ1-2
V: TRBV12-3/TRBV12-4

DNA: TGCAGCGTTGAGGGACAGGGATTTGAGTACAATGAGCAGTTCTTC
CDR3: CSVEGQGFEYNEQFF
size: few
D: TRBD1
J: TRBJ2-1
V: TRBV29-1

DNA: TGTGCCAGCAGTTTATCGCAACCCGGGACACCCTGGGGCGAGCAGTACTTC
CDR3: CASSLSQPGTPWGEQYF
size: many
D: NA
J: TRBJ2-7
V: TRBV27

DNA: TGTGCCAGCAGCTTAGTTGATCGAGCGAATGAGCAGTTCTTC
CDR3: CASSLVDRANEQFF
size: few
D: NA
J: TRBJ2-1
V: TRBV11-2

DNA: TGTGCCAGCAGTTTATCCAGGGCAGGGGGCGCCGACACTGAAGCTTTCTTT
CDR3: CASSLSRAGGADTEAFF
size: many
D: TRBD1
J: TRBJ1-1
V: TRBV27

DNA: TGTGCCACCAGCAGTCACAGGAACTATGGCTACACCTTC
CDR3: CATSSHRNYGYTF
size: NA
D: NA
J: TRBJ1-2
V: TRBV15

DNA: TGTGCCACCAGTAGGACAGGAAACACTGAAGCTTTCTTT
CDR3: CATSRTGNTEAFF
size: few
D: TRBD1
J: TRBJ1-1
V: TRBV24-1